The sequence of this TCR beta chain was determined in a study of OX40 agonist ivuxolimab in advanced cancers. This clone showed up just a few times. Germline trimming cut 1 base from V and 5 bases from J; bases unmatched to any gene: 9. Germline V gives CDR1 SGDLS, CDR2 YYNGEE. The CDR3 has 15 amino acids. Assay: immunoSEQ multiplex PCR; the TCRdb copy retains only in-frame clones and omits some. The sample has about 110,000 clones; around 93% are singletons. The sample here was CD4+ or CD8+ T cells sorted from blood, taken in a trial of the OX40 agonist ivuxolimab. The chain uses TRBV9 and TRBJ2-7; 7 bases line up with TRBD2. This sequence originates from an adult with an advanced solid tumor such as melanoma, head and neck, liver or kidney cancer. In DNA, the CDR3 is TGTGCCAGCAGCGTAAGTGGAGGGAGGGCCCACGAGCAGTACTTC. Its protein product is CASSVSGGRAHEQYF.